This paragraph reports one T cell receptor (beta chain). The record originates from a study of OX40 agonist ivuxolimab in advanced cancers. Generated by immunoSEQ multiplex PCR, the TCRdb table keeps only in-frame clones and is missing some. The sample yields tens of thousands of clones, around 87% seen once. The CDR3 runs 22 residues. Germline CDR1 is SNHLY and CDR2 is FYNNEI. V shed 0 bases, J shed 5 bases, and the junction held 16 bases outside the gene matches. The TCR sequence derives from an adult with an advanced solid tumor such as melanoma, head and neck, liver or kidney cancer. The chain recombines TRBV2 with TRBJ2-1; 16 bases are shared with TRBD2. The sample here was CD4+ or CD8+ T cells sorted from blood, taken in a trial of the OX40 agonist ivuxolimab. The CDR3 protein is CASSEALGTSGRGISINNEQFF. CDR3 nucleotide sequence: TGTGCCAGCAGTGAAGCGCTGGGGACTAGCGGGAGGGGGATTTCAATAAACAATGAGCAGTTCTTC.